These 25 T cell receptor beta chains were all obtained from the same sample, sequenced in a study of CD8 T cells in ankylosing spondylitis. General study findings and limits: A motif in TCR beta, a set of eight or nine highly homologous variants, appeared characteristic of ankylosing spondylitis blood.

TCRdb fed the 5' RACE reads into MiXCR, producing one record per CDR3 protein. Among 700,000 to 1,000,000 distinct CDR3 sequences listed, roughly 12% were seen once. Antigens of these TCRs are unknown. Sample: blood, either unsorted or a sorted T cell fraction (not recorded which). The receptors originated from a male donor with ankylosing spondylitis.

The chain couples TRBV7-2 to TRBJ1-2, with 9 nucleotides matching TRBD1. This CDR3 is built from 14 residues. Germline V lookup: CDR1 SGHTA, CDR2 FQGNSA. J was trimmed by 4 bases and V by 5 bases; bases with no gene match: 5. The CDR3 here is CASSAKGQGYGYTF. The CDR3, as DNA: TGTGCCAGCAGCGCAAAGGGACAGGGCTATGGCTACACCTTC.

The chain employs TRBV12-3 or TRBV12-4 and TRBJ2-1, with 8 nucleotides matching TRBD1. The CDR3 is 16 amino acids. After removal of 0 bases from V and 7 bases from J, the junction contained 8 bases not matched to a gene. CDR3 sequence: CASSLAAGGSGNEQFF. The CDR3 bases are TGTGCCAGCAGTTTAGCCGCAGGGGGCTCAGGGAATGAGCAGTTCTTC.

In this sample, this clonotype turned up a few times. This chain uses TRBV6-1 with TRBJ1-2, with D possibly being TRBD1 (6 bases). This CDR3 region has 15 residues. Germline V gene sequence: CDR1 MNHNS, CDR2 SASEGT. Trimming shortened V by 7 bases and J by 4 bases, and 19 bases separated the two germline ends. The CDR3 sequence: CASTQTGTATYGYTF. CDR3 coding DNA: TGTGCCAGCACCCAAACAGGGACGGCGACCTATGGCTACACCTTC.

The chain is built from TRBV5-1 and TRBJ2-7; D not resolved. The CDR3 spans 14 residues. The V end was cut by 0 bases, the J end by 0 bases, with 7 bases between. Germline assignment: CDR1 SGHRS and CDR2 YFSETQ. CDR3 DNA: TGCGCCAGCAGCTTGGCAGGTCCCTCCTACGAGCAGTACTTC. It specifies CASSLAGPSYEQYF.

This clonotype was counted a few times. V and J are TRBV7-2 and TRBJ1-4; D unresolved. Trimming stripped 5 bases from V and 8 bases from J, with 15 bases between. There are 14 residues in the CDR3. Germline CDR1 reads SGHTA; CDR2 reads FQGNSA. The CDR3 DNA reads TGTGCCAGCAGCCTGGGAAATGGAGAGGAAAAACTGTTTTTT. Translation: CASSLGNGEEKLFF.

This chain links TRBV20-1 with TRBJ1-6, with D hard to call. Trimming took off 5 bases at V and 0 bases at J, with 11 bases between the two ends. CDR3 length: 15 residues. Germline lookup yields CDR1 DFQATT and CDR2 SNEGSKA (reference sequence). The CDR3 here is CSADRVGSYNSPLHF. As DNA, the CDR3 is TGCAGTGCTGACCGGGTGGGCTCCTATAATTCACCCCTCCACTTT.

This clonotype occurred many times. The chain has TRBV20-1 and TRBJ1-1; D is ambiguous. The CDR3 runs 12 residues. The V end was cut by 3 bases, the J end by 7 bases, with 12 bases between. From germline, CDR1 is DFQATT and CDR2 SNEGSKA (reference sequence). The CDR3 sequence: CSARTGEGEAFF. For the CDR3, the DNA is TGCAGTGCTAGGACGGGTGAAGGTGAAGCTTTCTTT.

The table lists this clonotype with a few counts. The gene calls are TRBV7-9 and TRBJ2-2; the match to TRBD1 covers 8 bases. The CDR3 contains 15 residues. V lost 4 bases to trimming and J lost 7 bases; unmatched junction nucleotides: 8. CDR1 SEHNR and CDR2 FQNEAQ come from the germline V gene (reference sequence). CDR3 DNA: TGTGCCAGCAGCTCTCAGGGGGCCGTCGGCGGGGAGCTGTTTTTT. Translated, it gives CASSSQGAVGGELFF.

This clonotype was seen ten or more times. The V call is TRBV7-2, the J call TRBJ1-2; possibly TRBD1 for D (6 bases). Germline V lookup: CDR1 SGHTA, CDR2 FQGNSA. The CDR3 spans 14 residues. V was shortened by 3 bases and J by 4 bases, with 12 bases between the two germline ends. The CDR3 loop reads CASSLVQGGYGYTF. The CDR3 region has the DNA TGTGCCAGCAGCTTGGTACAGGGTGGCTATGGCTACACCTTC.

The table lists this clonotype with many counts. This chain uses TRBV28 with TRBJ1-6, with D perhaps TRBD1 (5 bases). The CDR3 covers 14 residues. Trimming shortened V by 5 bases and J by 14 bases, and 19 bases separated the two germline ends. Germline-derived CDR1 and CDR2 are MDHEN and SYDVKM. The CDR3 nucleotides read TGTGCCAGCAGTCTGGGACCGCGTCAATTCACCCTCCACTTT. It is translated as CASSLGPRQFTLHF.

The genes are TRBV7-2 and TRBJ2-1, with a weak D call TRBD1 (5 bases). The V gene's germline CDR1 is SGHTA and CDR2 FQGNSA. The CDR3 covers 15 residues. V was pared by 5 bases and J by 2 bases, with 13 bases between. The CDR3 here is CASSLDQGPYNEQFF. The CDR3, as DNA: TGTGCCAGCAGCCTTGACCAGGGCCCCTACAATGAGCAGTTCTTC.

This clonotype was picked up a small number of times. The chain is built from TRBV18 and TRBJ2-3, with 12 bases identical to TRBD2. Trimming at V came to 3 bases and at J to 5 bases, leaving 6 bases not matched to a gene. CDR1 is KGHSH, CDR2 LQKENI, per germline. This CDR3 is 16 amino acids long. CDR3 in DNA: TGTGCCAGCTCACCCGGACTAGCGGGGCTCGGAGATACGCAGTATTTT. Translating it yields CASSPGLAGLGDTQYF.

V usage is TRBV30 and J usage is TRBJ2-1; D could derive from TRBD1 or TRBD2 (5 bases each). The CDR3 runs 12 residues. V was pared by 5 bases and J by 5 bases, with 10 bases between. Per the germline V gene, CDR1 is GTSNPN and CDR2 is SVGIG (reference sequence). CDR3 residues: CAWGPGHNEQFF. The CDR3 bases are TGTGCCTGGGGACCGGGGCACAATGAGCAGTTCTTC.

This clonotype turned up a few times. The chain is built from TRBV20-1 and TRBJ2-3; TRBD1 matches 8 bases. CDR3 size: 13 residues. Trimming cost V 3 bases and J 3 bases; bases outside gene matches: 2. In germline, CDR1 is DFQATT, CDR2 SNEGSKA (reference sequence). DNA for the CDR3: TGCAGTGCTAGGAGGACAGGGACAGATACGCAGTATTTT. Protein product: CSARRTGTDTQYF.

The chain combines TRBV6-2 or TRBV6-3 with TRBJ2-7, with 11 bases fitting TRBD2. The V gene end was trimmed by 0 bases and the J gene end by 0 bases; junction bases not matched to a gene: 7. CDR3 length: 18 amino acids. The V gene's germline CDR1 is MNHEY and CDR2 SVGEGT. The CDR3, as DNA: TGTGCCAGCAGTTACTCGTACCGACTAGCGGGGACCTCCTACGAGCAGTACTTC. It codes for CASSYSYRLAGTSYEQYF.

V is TRBV10-3 and J is TRBJ1-4; no definite D call. This CDR3 contains 13 residues. Between the trimmed V and J ends, which lost 7 bases and 7 bases, there was a span of 13 bases. The germline CDR1 and CDR2 sequences are ENHRY and SYGVKD. This CDR3 is CAIKMNEGEKLFF. In DNA form, the CDR3 reads TGTGCCATCAAGATGAACGAGGGTGAAAAACTGTTTTTT.

This clonotype was detected a few times. The chain uses TRBV11-2 and TRBJ2-1; perhaps D is TRBD1 or TRBD2 (5 bases each). Between the trimmed V and J ends, which lost 0 bases and 9 bases, there was a span of 6 bases. This CDR3 comprises 12 residues. The germline V gene has CDR1 SGHAT and CDR2 FQNNGV. The chain's CDR3 is CASSLDGGEQFF. The CDR3 DNA follows: TGTGCCAGCAGCTTAGATGGGGGTGAGCAGTTCTTC.

This clonotype has at least ten counts. This chain joins TRBV5-1 and TRBJ1-2, with TRBD1 identical over 7 bases. Trimming at V came to 6 bases and at J to 7 bases, leaving 12 bases not matched to a gene. The CDR3 is 14 amino acids. Per the germline V gene, CDR1 is SGHRS and CDR2 is YFSETQ. The CDR3 is CASKTGTDFFGYTF. CDR3 coding DNA: TGCGCCAGCAAAACCGGGACAGACTTTTTTGGCTACACCTTC.

V is TRBV20-1 and J is TRBJ1-2; D not resolved. The germline CDR1 and CDR2 sequences are DFQATT and SNEGSKA (reference sequence). CDR3 size: 12 residues. The germline V and J ends were trimmed by 0 bases and 8 bases, with 10 bases remaining between them. The CDR3 sequence is CSARDFTRGYTF. CDR3 bases: TGCAGTGCTAGAGATTTCACCCGCGGCTACACCTTC.

The chain has TRBV2 and TRBJ1-1, with no clear D. Germline CDR1 SNHLY, CDR2 FYNNEI. There are 13 residues in the CDR3. V lost 7 bases to trimming and J lost 0 bases, with 9 bases between them. DNA for the CDR3: TGTGCCAGCACCATCGGCCTGAACACTGAAGCTTTCTTT. Translation: CASTIGLNTEAFF.

This clonotype was seen ten or more times. The chain employs TRBV7-2 and TRBJ2-3; no reliable D call. Per germline, CDR1 SGHTA and CDR2 FQGNSA. The CDR3 contains 12 residues. Trimming left V 5 bases short and J 5 bases short, with 8 bases between. In nucleotides, the CDR3 is TGTGCCAGCAGCCCATGGCGAGATACGCAGTATTTT. Translating it yields CASSPWRDTQYF.

This clonotype was detected ten times or more. The chain combines TRBV6-5 with TRBJ2-7; D tentatively reads TRBD1 or TRBD2 (6 bases each). The CDR3 loop spans 13 amino acids. V lost 0 bases, J lost 9 bases, and 12 bases lay in between. Germline V gene data show CDR1 as MNHEY and CDR2 as SVGAGI. CDR3 sequence (DNA): TGTGCCAGCAGTTACTCGGGGGGCCCAGCGCAGTACTTC. It specifies CASSYSGGPAQYF.

This clonotype appeared many times. The chain uses TRBV20-1 and TRBJ2-1; 7 bases agree with TRBD1. Germline-derived CDR1 and CDR2 are DFQATT and SNEGSKA (reference sequence). This CDR3 region has 14 residues. V dropped 6 bases and J dropped 7; count of bases not matched to a gene: 12. The CDR3 loop is CSAPRQGHPNEQFF. The CDR3, as DNA: TGCAGTGCCCCAAGACAGGGTCATCCGAATGAGCAGTTCTTC.

This clonotype was recorded at least ten times. This chain links TRBV4-3 with TRBJ2-1, with TRBD2 matching 14 bases. The CDR3 sequence is 16 residues long. V was clipped by 1 base and J by 9 bases; unmatched bases: 5. CDR1 LGHNA and CDR2 YSLEER come from the germline V gene. CDR3 region: CASSQGLAGGRREQFF. CDR3 DNA: TGCGCCAGCAGCCAAGGACTAGCGGGAGGGCGTCGTGAGCAGTTCTTC.

This clonotype has a count of ten or more. The gene calls are TRBV7-9 and TRBJ1-1; D uncertain. Germline V gene lookup returns CDR1 SEHNR and CDR2 FQNEAQ (reference sequence). The CDR3 contains 15 residues. Trimming cost V 2 bases and J 7 bases, with 17 bases left between them. This CDR3 is CASSLTPAYGVEAFF. The CDR3 nucleotides are TGTGCCAGCAGCTTAACCCCCGCCTATGGGGTTGAAGCTTTCTTT.